The 12 T cell receptor beta chains below all came from one sample that was sequenced in a study of blood T cell repertoires in COVID-19. TCRdb keeps only in-frame clones here, not all; method: immunoSEQ multiplex PCR. The table has over 200,000 clones, approximately 90% seen once. Sequencing input: PBMCs or T cells enriched from blood (not recorded which). The source is a human donor in a cohort exposed to, infected with or recovered from COVID-19 (not recorded which). The donor label of this sample is uncertain.

The chain has TRBV6-5 and TRBJ1-3; D uncertain. The germline V gene has CDR1 MNHEY and CDR2 SVGAGI. The CDR3 extends over 14 amino acids. V lost 6 bases and J lost 0, with 9 bases in between. CDR3 in DNA: TGTGCCAGCAGGCGGATCAGCTCTGGAAACACCATATATTTT. Its protein is CASRRISSGNTIYF.

The V gene is TRBV2, the J gene TRBJ2-7, with 8 nucleotides matching TRBD1. After removal of 4 bases from V and 2 bases from J, the junction contained 4 bases not matched to a gene. The CDR3 length is 14 residues. CDR1 and CDR2 from the germline V gene are SNHLY and FYNNEI. The CDR3 coding sequence is TGTGCCAGCAGTGGGACAGGGATTCCCTACGAGCAGTACTTC. Translating it yields CASSGTGIPYEQYF.

Worth noting for this clone: The junction and the germline gene differ at one end; a read error may be behind it. The chain has TRBV10-3 and TRBJ1-2; 7 bases map to TRBD1. Germline V gene sequence: CDR1 ENHRY, CDR2 SYGVKD. This CDR3 is built from 12 residues. CDR3 loop: CAISDPRTGCTF. DNA for the CDR3: TGTGCCATCAGTGACCCGAGGACAGGCTGCACCTTC.

At least ten counts were recorded for this clone. This sequence joins TRBV19 and TRBJ2-5; TRBD2 agrees at 10 bases. The V gene's germline CDR1 is LNHDA and CDR2 SQIVND (reference sequence). Trimming took 4 bases from V and 5 from J; bases not matched to a gene: 4. The CDR3 is 14 amino acids. CDR3 coding DNA: TGTGCCAGTAGTAAGGGACTAGCGACGGAGACCCAGTACTTC. Its translation is CASSKGLATETQYF.

This clone was seen only a few times. The genes are TRBV6-5 and TRBJ1-2; D gene uncertain. Between the trimmed V and J ends, which lost 5 bases and 5 bases, there was a span of 12 bases. Germline CDR1 reads MNHEY; CDR2 reads SVGAGI. The CDR3 spans 13 residues. The CDR3 here is CASSRSGGYGYTF. The CDR3 region has the DNA TGTGCCAGCAGTAGGTCAGGAGGGTATGGCTACACCTTC.

This clone was seen just once. The J gene is TRBJ1-1, the V gene TRBV6-2 or TRBV6-3; D is possibly TRBD1 (6 bases). V lost 2 bases and J lost 1, with 17 bases in between. Germline values: CDR1 MNHEY, CDR2 SVGEGT. This CDR3 is built from 17 residues. The CDR3 DNA sequence: TGTGCCAGCAGTTACGGGGGACCCCAGGGGAGGAACACTGAAGCTTTCTTT. Translated: CASSYGGPQGRNTEAFF.

This sequence joins TRBV15 and TRBJ1-2; a possible D gene is TRBD1 (6 bases). This CDR3 contains 14 residues. Trimming stripped 2 bases from V and 6 bases from J, with 13 bases between. Germline V lookup: CDR1 LNHNV, CDR2 YYDKDF (reference sequence). As DNA, the CDR3 is TGTGCCACCAGCAGATACGGACAGCTCCATGGCTACACCTTC. Translated, it gives CATSRYGQLHGYTF.

The gene calls are TRBV11-3 and TRBJ2-4; a weak D match, TRBD1 (5 bases). V lost 1 base, J lost 0 bases, and 16 bases lay in between. CDR3 size: 18 residues. Germline V lookup: CDR1 SGHNT, CDR2 YENEEA. The CDR3 protein is CASSLVGQAGLAKNIQYF. CDR3 DNA: TGTGCCAGCAGCTTAGTGGGGCAAGCCGGGCTAGCCAAAAACATTCAGTACTTC.

The chain uses TRBV30 and TRBJ1-5; the match to TRBD1 covers 7 bases. The J segment lost 0 bases and the V segment lost 3 bases, leaving 8 bases of the junction unmatched. This CDR3 is 16 amino acids long. From germline, CDR1 is GTSNPN and CDR2 SVGIG (reference sequence). DNA for the CDR3: TGTGCCTGGAGCGACAGGGATGGGTTTAGCAATCAGCCCCAGCATTTT. This codes for CAWSDRDGFSNQPQHF.

This chain uses TRBV5-1 with TRBJ2-1, with 8 positions matching TRBD2. The CDR3 runs to 15 residues. The V segment lost 5 bases and the J segment 2 bases; nucleotides outside the gene matches: 6. Germline V gene data show CDR1 as SGHRS and CDR2 as YFSETQ. For the CDR3, the DNA is TGCGCCAGCAGAGACGGGGGGGAAACCTACAATGAGCAGTTCTTC. It codes for CASRDGGETYNEQFF.

The V call is TRBV18, the J call TRBJ1-1; D call uncertain. CDR3 length equals 17 residues. V lost 6 bases and J 8 bases, leaving 28 bases between the germline ends. Germline V gene lookup returns CDR1 KGHSH and CDR2 LQKENI. CDR3 sequence reads: CASSNNQVGRGLSEAFF. For the CDR3, the DNA is TGTGCCAGCTCGAACAATCAAGTGGGCAGAGGACTATCAGAAGCTTTCTTT.

V and J are TRBV10-3 and TRBJ2-7; D is perhaps TRBD1 (5 bases). This CDR3 has 13 residues. Trimming left V 10 bases short and J 3 bases short, with 16 bases between. Germline V gene data show CDR1 as ENHRY and CDR2 as SYGVKD. CDR3 protein: CASEPGQGYEQYF. CDR3 coding DNA: TGTGCCAGTGAACCGGGCCAGGGCTACGAGCAGTACTTC.